These T cell receptor beta chains were read from a single sample in a study of T-cell memory formation after mild COVID-19. TCRdb ran MiXCR on the 5' RACE reads and lists one entry per CDR3 protein. The data hold 150,000 to 200,000 distinct CDR3 sequences, with under 14% observed a single time. The material sequenced was PBMCs or a T cell subset sorted from them (not recorded which). All receptors come from a man aged 18-30 years who had mild COVID-19 (a few samples of this study predate the infection). Cell type and time point are not known. The conserved cysteine and the conserved F or W are not part of the CDR3 here. Fields, in order: D gene, V gene, J gene, CDR3 protein. A D gene is named only where the DNA matches it firmly.

D: TRBD1; V: TRBV11-3; J: TRBJ2-2; CDR3: ASSLAGQGWNTGELF
D: -; V: TRBV11-2; J: TRBJ2-3; CDR3: ASSWGEFSTDTQY
D: -; V: TRBV6-2/TRBV6-3; J: TRBJ2-5; CDR3: ASRIQGGGETQY
D: -; V: TRBV7-9; J: TRBJ1-1; CDR3: ASLQGVTEAF
D: -; V: TRBV5-1; J: TRBJ2-1; CDR3: ASSVPRDPNEQF
D: -; V: TRBV2; J: TRBJ1-1; CDR3: ASSEGPRAF
D: -; V: TRBV29-1; J: TRBJ1-1; CDR3: SANGARTEAF
D: -; V: TRBV28; J: TRBJ2-3; CDR3: ASLYRVGTDTQY
D: -; V: TRBV5-6; J: TRBJ2-1; CDR3: ASSFTESSYNEQF
D: -; V: TRBV20-1; J: TRBJ1-5; CDR3: SARGVQTDTSVNQPQH
D: TRBD1; V: TRBV5-6; J: TRBJ2-5; CDR3: ASSLFDRAQETQY
D: -; V: TRBV29-1; J: TRBJ2-3; CDR3: SASGPSTDTQY
D: TRBD2; V: TRBV28; J: TRBJ2-5; CDR3: ASSSPRGGAETQY
D: TRBD2; V: TRBV20-1; J: TRBJ2-5; CDR3: SAIAGRETQY